This T cell receptor beta chain was recorded in a study of blood T cell repertoires in COVID-19. Study-wide context: T cells, B-cell-depleted T cells, or PBMCs provided the cDNA or gDNA that served as material.

The length of the CDR3 is 15 residues. Trimming pared 0 bases from V and 2 bases from J, leaving 12 bases between. Looked up from germline, CDR1 is SGDLS and CDR2 is YYNGEE. This clone has a single count. Participants were aged about 18 to 95 years, lived in over 20 US areas, and enrolled virtually. Cohorts were determined from participant-reported clinical history. Per the original data handling: Scientists estimated how many nucleated cells there were by amplifying reference gene primers. Using immunoSEQ multiplex PCR, the repertoire was profiled, and TCRdb retains in-frame clones only, with some absent. Clonal size and the V and J genes are those of that table, whereas D and trimming came from the DNA. This table holds some 220,000 clones, around 87% found once.

The sample taken for sequencing was PBMCs or T cells enriched from blood (not recorded which). The chain uses TRBV9 and TRBJ2-7; possibly TRBD2 for D (5 bases). This TCR came from a young woman in a cohort exposed to, infected with or recovered from COVID-19 (not recorded which). The CDR3 loop is CASSVGPGGPYEQYF. In DNA form, the CDR3 reads TGTGCCAGCAGCGTAGGACCCGGCGGGCCCTACGAGCAGTACTTC.